The next 32 T cell receptor beta chains were all read from a single sample in a study of blood T cell repertoires in COVID-19. Profiling relied on immunoSEQ multiplex PCR, and the TCRdb table lists in-frame clones only, not all of them. The sample includes approximately 100,000 clones, 92% of them seen just once. The sequencing sample was made of peripheral blood. The receptors here all came from a man aged 50 to 60 with active COVID-19.

This clone was detected once. The chain couples TRBV28 to TRBJ1-6; 7 bases fit TRBD1. The CDR3 covers 16 residues. Per germline, CDR1 MDHEN and CDR2 SYDVKM. After removal of 3 bases from V and 1 base from J, the junction contained 3 bases not matched to a gene. CDR3 residues: CASSFRQGSYNSPLHF. The DNA for the CDR3 is TGTGCCAGCAGTTTCAGACAGGGATCCTATAATTCACCCCTCCACTTT.

The rearrangement uses TRBV3-1 (or the pseudogene TRBV3-2) and TRBJ2-6, with D uncertain. V was shortened by 9 bases and J by 1 base, with 4 bases between the two germline ends. The CDR3 loop spans 12 amino acids. Germline CDR1 and CDR2: LGHDT and YNNKEL (reference sequence). In DNA form, the CDR3 reads TGTGCCAGTACTTCTGGGGCCAACGTCCTGACTTTC. It codes for CASTSGANVLTF.

The rearrangement links TRBV7-9 to TRBJ2-1; D ambiguous. Trimming took off 2 bases at V and 9 bases at J, with 5 bases between the two ends. The CDR3 is 11 residues long. Germline CDR1 and CDR2: SEHNR and FQNEAQ (reference sequence). CDR3 nucleotide sequence: TGTGCCAGCAGCTTACAATTTGAGCAGTTCTTC. Translated: CASSLQFEQFF.

The chain has TRBV19 and TRBJ2-7, with 7 positions matching TRBD1. V shed 6 bases, J shed 4 bases, and the junction held 6 bases outside the gene matches. The CDR3 is 13 amino acids. Germline loops: CDR1 LNHDA, CDR2 SQIVND (reference sequence). In DNA form, the CDR3 reads TGTGCCAGTAGCCGGGACAGAGAATACGAGCAGTACTTC. Protein sequence: CASSRDREYEQYF.

The chain recombines TRBV4-2 with TRBJ2-7; 8 bases align to TRBD2. This CDR3 contains 16 residues. Germline assignment: CDR1 LGHNA and CDR2 YNFKEQ. The V segment lost 4 bases and the J segment 4 bases; nucleotides outside the gene matches: 12. CDR3 nucleotides: TGTGCCAGCAGCCCATTAGCGGGGAGAGGGGATTACGAGCAGTACTTC. Its translation: CASSPLAGRGDYEQYF.

This clone has a single count. CDR3 sequence (DNA): TGTGCCAGCTCACTGGACATGACCTCTGGCACAGATACGCAGTATTTT. Translated: CASSLDMTSGTDTQYF. The chain recombines TRBV18 with TRBJ2-3; possible D gene TRBD1, 5 bases. Germline V gene lookup returns CDR1 KGHSH and CDR2 LQKENI. The CDR3 has 16 amino acids. V was trimmed by 4 bases and J by 1 base, leaving 15 bases between them.

The CDR3 sequence: CASSLTGFNEQYF. CDR3 coding DNA: TGCGCCAGCAGCCTAACGGGATTCAACGAGCAGTACTTC. The chain combines TRBV5-1 with TRBJ2-7, with D tentatively TRBD2 (5 bases). The CDR3 contains 13 residues. Germline CDR1 is SGHRS and CDR2 is YFSETQ. Trimming took off 4 bases at V and 5 bases at J, with 13 bases between the two ends.

The genes are TRBV3-1 (or the pseudogene TRBV3-2) and TRBJ2-2; a weak D match, TRBD2 (5 bases). The germline gives CDR1 LGHDT, CDR2 YNNKEL (reference sequence). The V and J ends lost 1 base and 0 bases respectively, with 9 bases between them. This CDR3 has 16 amino acids. For the CDR3, the DNA is TGTGCCAGCAGCCAAGTCCGGGGTGCGAACACCGGGGAGCTGTTTTTT. Protein product: CASSQVRGANTGELFF.

The genes are TRBV5-1 and TRBJ2-7, with D possibly being TRBD1 (5 bases). The CDR3 extends over 17 amino acids. Germline V gene lookup returns CDR1 SGHRS and CDR2 YFSETQ. Between the trimmed V and J ends, which lost 0 bases and 2 bases, there was a span of 18 bases. This CDR3 is CASSLAAPTAGPYEQYF. The CDR3 DNA reads TGCGCCAGCAGCTTGGCGGCCCCGACAGCTGGCCCCTACGAGCAGTACTTC.

This clone was observed once. The chain is built from TRBV10-2 and TRBJ1-5; TRBD1 is a possible D gene (5 bases). Germline loops: CDR1 WSHSY, CDR2 SAAADI. Trimming took off 0 bases at V and 4 bases at J, with 7 bases between the two ends. The CDR3 sequence is 14 residues long. Here the CDR3 DNA reads TGCGCCAGCAGTGAGTCGACAGCTAATCAGCCCCAGCATTTT. Encoded protein: CASSESTANQPQHF.

The chain employs TRBV10-3 and TRBJ2-1, with 13 bases fitting TRBD2. Germline CDR1 and CDR2: ENHRY and SYGVKD. This CDR3 contains 16 residues. With 5 bases clipped from V and 10 bases from J, the junction kept 11 bases outside the gene matches. The CDR3 DNA is TGTGCCATCAGTCGCCGGGGGACTAGCGGGATCGGGGAGCAGTTCTTC. Amino acids: CAISRRGTSGIGEQFF.

V gene TRBV7-3 combines with J gene TRBJ2-1; 13 bases fit TRBD2. Germline CDR1 SGHTA, CDR2 FQGTGA. The V and J ends lost 4 bases and 5 bases, in that order; junction bases with no gene match: 2. The CDR3 sequence is 15 residues long. The CDR3 DNA follows: TGTGCCAGCAGCTCGGGGACTAGCGGGAACAATGAGCAGTTCTTC. Protein: CASSSGTSGNNEQFF.

The CDR3 loop reads CASSSSGSGTDTQYF. The CDR3 nucleotides read TGTGCCAGCAGTTCGAGCGGGAGTGGCACAGATACGCAGTATTTT. V gene TRBV28 combines with J gene TRBJ2-3; TRBD2 matches at 8 bases. With V trimmed by 4 bases and J by 1 base, 4 bases remained unmatched. Germline assignment: CDR1 MDHEN and CDR2 SYDVKM. The CDR3 is 15 residues long. The full variable domain, rest sourced from reference TRBV28 and TRBJ2-3, is DVKVTQSSRYLVKRTGEKVFLECVQDMDHENMFWYRQDPGLGLRLIYFSYDVKMKEKGDIPEGYSVSREKKERFSLILESASTNQTSMYLCASSSSGSGTDTQYFGPGTRLTVL.

The DNA of the CDR3 is TGTGCCAGCAGTCACAAGGGACAGGCCAACTATGGCTACACCTTC. It is translated as CASSHKGQANYGYTF. The rearrangement joins TRBV6-5 to TRBJ1-2, with 8 bases lining up with TRBD1. The germline V gene encodes CDR1 MNHEY and CDR2 SVGAGI. The CDR3 sequence is 15 residues long. With V trimmed by 5 bases and J by 2 bases, 7 bases remained unmatched.

The CDR3 region has the DNA TGTGCCAGCAGAGAGCCGATGCCGGGACAGGGGATGTTCGGACTGGGTCAGCCCCAGCATTTT. Translating gives CASREPMPGQGMFGLGQPQHF. V is TRBV28 and J is TRBJ1-5; 10 positions agree with TRBD1. Losses at the gene ends were 6 bases for V and 6 bases for J; bases not matched to a gene: 26. Germline CDR1 is MDHEN and CDR2 is SYDVKM. The CDR3 covers 21 residues.

The chain joins TRBV2 to TRBJ1-2, with TRBD1 as a possible D gene (6 bases). The CDR3 runs to 13 residues. Trimming took 7 bases from V and 3 from J, leaving 12 bases between them. In germline, CDR1 is SNHLY, CDR2 FYNNEI. The CDR3 DNA follows: TGTGCCAGCACCCCCCAGGGGTACTATGGCTACACCTTC. Its translation is CASTPQGYYGYTF.

The genes are TRBV4-1 and TRBJ2-7, with 11 bases aligning to TRBD2. The CDR3 length is 14 residues. The J segment lost 12 bases and the V segment lost 5 bases, leaving 12 bases of the junction unmatched. Germline CDR1 reads MGHRA; CDR2 reads YSYEKL. The CDR3 here is CASSRLAGPARRYF. The CDR3 nucleotides read TGCGCCAGCAGCAGACTAGCGGGGCCAGCAAGAAGGTACTTC.

The chain employs TRBV5-1 and TRBJ2-4, with 7 bases aligning to TRBD2. J was trimmed by 8 bases and V by 5 bases; bases with no gene match: 4. The V gene's germline CDR1 is SGHRS and CDR2 YFSETQ. The CDR3 extends over 12 amino acids. The CDR3 sequence is CASRRGSDIQYF. The CDR3 DNA reads TGCGCCAGCAGGCGGGGGAGCGACATTCAGTACTTC.

This clone was seen a handful of times. V is TRBV18 and J is TRBJ2-7, with D possibly matching TRBD1 (5 bases). Germline V gives CDR1 KGHSH, CDR2 LQKENI. The CDR3 covers 14 residues. V was clipped by 3 bases and J by 4 bases, with 13 bases between them. CDR3 in DNA: TGTGCCAGCTCACCGAATTTAGACAGTTACGAGCAGTACTTC. This encodes CASSPNLDSYEQYF. The complete variable domain, with remaining parts taken from reference TRBV18 and TRBJ2-7, reads NAGVMQNPRHLVRRRGQEARLRCSPMKGHSHVYWYRQLPEEGLKFMVYLQKENIIDESGMPKERFSAEFPKEGPSILRIQQVVRGDSAAYFCASSPNLDSYEQYFGPGTRLTVT.

This clone showed up just a few times. The chain uses TRBV7-9 and TRBJ1-5; a possible D gene is TRBD1 (6 bases). The germline CDR1 and CDR2 sequences are SEHNR and FQNEAQ (reference sequence). The CDR3 extends over 14 amino acids. With 1 base removed from V and 4 bases from J, the gap between germline ends came to 8 bases. The CDR3 nucleotides read TGTGCCAGCAGCTTAGAGGGGGGGAATCAGCCCCAGCATTTT. Protein: CASSLEGGNQPQHF.

V and J are TRBV2 and TRBJ2-5; TRBD1 aligns across 8 bases. The CDR3 sequence is 14 residues long. Germline CDR1 SNHLY, CDR2 FYNNEI. With V trimmed by 6 bases and J by 5 bases, 8 bases remained unmatched. In DNA, the CDR3 is TGTGCCAGCAGAGCTGGACAGGGCGAGGAGACCCAGTACTTC. Protein sequence: CASRAGQGEETQYF.

The chain carries TRBV19 and TRBJ2-3, with 7 positions matching TRBD2. Trimming took 6 bases from V and 0 from J; bases not matched to a gene: 3. Germline V gives CDR1 LNHDA, CDR2 SQIVND (reference sequence). The CDR3 covers 14 residues. CDR3 in DNA: TGTGCCAGTAGAAGCGGGGCTAGCACAGATACGCAGTATTTT. This translates into CASRSGASTDTQYF.

V usage is TRBV4-2 and J usage is TRBJ2-6; 8 bases line up with TRBD2. Germline CDR1 is LGHNA and CDR2 is YNFKEQ. The CDR3 contains 18 residues. V shed 5 bases, J shed 2 bases, and the junction held 11 bases outside the gene matches. This chain's CDR3 is CASSALGAGEAGANVLTF. The CDR3 DNA follows: TGTGCCAGCAGCGCCCTGGGAGCGGGAGAAGCTGGGGCCAACGTCCTGACTTTC.

The V call is TRBV15, the J call TRBJ2-1, with 7 positions matching TRBD2. Germline CDR1 LNHNV, CDR2 YYDKDF (reference sequence). The junction had 6 bases not matched to a gene; V was cut back by 0 bases and J by 7 bases. The CDR3 spans 15 residues. This CDR3 reads CATSRDGAGPNEQFF. The CDR3 DNA is TGTGCCACCAGCAGAGATGGAGCGGGGCCTAATGAGCAGTTCTTC. The variable domain in full, with the rest retrieved from reference TRBV15 and TRBJ2-1, is DAMVIQNPRYQVTQFGKPVTLSCSQTLNHNVMYWYQQKSSQAPKLLFHYYDKDFNNEADTPDNFQSRRPNTSFCFLDIRSPGLGDTAMYLCATSRDGAGPNEQFFGPGTRLTVL.

CDR3 sequence: CASSRASTNEKLFF. CDR3 in DNA: TGTGCCAGCAGCCGGGCATCAACTAATGAAAAACTGTTTTTT. The chain links TRBV3-1 (or the pseudogene TRBV3-2) to TRBJ1-4; D is uncertain. Per germline, CDR1 LGHDT and CDR2 YNNKEL (reference sequence). This CDR3 spans 14 amino acids. The ends were cut back, 4 bases at V and 0 bases at J, with 6 bases in the middle.

The chain is built from TRBV3-1 (or the pseudogene TRBV3-2) and TRBJ2-2, with D unresolved. V dropped 1 base and J dropped 6 bases, with 6 bases sitting between them. This CDR3 comprises 13 residues. In germline, CDR1 is LGHDT, CDR2 YNNKEL (reference sequence). CDR3 coding DNA: TGTGCCAGCAGCCAAGTGGAGTCCGGGGAGCTGTTTTTT. Translation: CASSQVESGELFF.

This clone was detected only a few times. The J gene is TRBJ1-1, the V gene TRBV4-1; D gene unclear. Germline loops: CDR1 MGHRA, CDR2 YSYEKL. The V end was cut by 1 base, the J end by 0 bases, with 12 bases between. The CDR3 sequence is 16 residues long. CDR3 in amino acids: CASSQGETLMNTEAFF. The CDR3, as DNA: TGCGCCAGCAGCCAAGGCGAAACCTTAATGAACACTGAAGCTTTCTTT.

The chain has TRBV18 and TRBJ2-1; 12 positions agree with TRBD2. CDR1 is KGHSH, CDR2 LQKENI, per germline. Trimming at V came to 3 bases and at J to 3 bases, leaving 6 bases not matched to a gene. There are 17 residues in the CDR3. CDR3 sequence (DNA): TGTGCCAGCTCACCCGGACTAGCGGGACTCGTCTACAATGAGCAGTTCTTC. Protein sequence: CASSPGLAGLVYNEQFF.

Written as DNA, the CDR3 is TGCGCCAGCAGCCTTGGTGGGGACAGGGTTGAAGATACGCAGTATTTT. Its protein is CASSLGGDRVEDTQYF. This chain connects TRBV5-1 to TRBJ2-3; 9 bases are a match to TRBD1. V dropped 4 bases and J dropped 5; count of bases not matched to a gene: 11. CDR3 length: 16 residues. Germline lookup yields CDR1 SGHRS and CDR2 YFSETQ.

The table lists this clone with a count of one. V usage is TRBV18 and J usage is TRBJ2-1, with 10 nucleotides matching TRBD2. After removal of 6 bases from V and 8 bases from J, the junction contained 7 bases not matched to a gene. The CDR3 runs to 14 residues. Germline CDR1 reads KGHSH; CDR2 reads LQKENI. The CDR3 nucleotides are TGTGCCAGCTCTTGGCTAGCGGGAGATGATGAGCAGTTCTTC. It yields the protein CASSWLAGDDEQFF.

This chain joins TRBV7-6 and TRBJ2-1; 8 bases fit TRBD2. Germline CDR1 reads SGHVS; CDR2 reads FNYEAQ. This CDR3 is built from 17 residues. After removal of 5 bases from V and 4 bases from J, the junction contained 13 bases not matched to a gene. CDR3 sequence reads: CASSQGLKRETYNEQFF. The CDR3 nucleotides are TGTGCCAGCAGCCAAGGGCTCAAGCGGGAGACGTACAATGAGCAGTTCTTC.

V gene TRBV6-5 combines with J gene TRBJ1-5, with 7 bases matching TRBD1. There are 16 residues in the CDR3. The trim removed 4 bases at V and 3 bases at J, leaving 9 bases unmatched. Germline V CDR1 and CDR2: MNHEY, SVGAGI. CDR3 DNA: TGTGCCAGCAGTTCCTCCAGGGACAGCATCAATCAGCCCCAGCATTTT. Amino acid sequence: CASSSSRDSINQPQHF.